This passage covers 24 T cell receptor beta chains from one sample sequenced in a study of cytomegalovirus exposure and HLA in healthy donors. It was with 60 Vbeta and 13 Jbeta primers that the PCR ran. The data were produced by immunoSEQ multiplex PCR, yet TCRdb's version contains in-frame clones alone and is incomplete. There are some 120,000 clones in the sample; about 84% occur only once, and approximately 3.8% lies in the top ten. The sample comprised PBMCs. The receptors come from a man aged 40-55 years in good health and CMV-seronegative.

This chain uses TRBV19 with TRBJ2-1, with D maybe TRBD2 (5 bases). Germline-derived CDR1 and CDR2 are LNHDA and SQIVND (reference sequence). The CDR3 is 13 residues long. V was clipped by 7 bases and J by 7 bases, with 14 bases between them. The CDR3 DNA reads as TGTGCCAGTACCGCAGTCCCGGGGAATGAGCAGTTCTTC. It yields the protein CASTAVPGNEQFF.

The V call is TRBV18, the J call TRBJ2-2; no firm D call. Trimming removed 3 bases at V and 1 base at J, with 9 bases between. CDR1 is KGHSH, CDR2 LQKENI, per germline. This CDR3 is built from 15 residues. The CDR3 protein is CASSPNRENTGELFF. For the CDR3, the DNA is TGTGCCAGCTCACCCAACAGAGAGAACACCGGGGAGCTGTTTTTT.

The genes are TRBV5-5 and TRBJ1-1; no definite D call. CDR3 length: 14 amino acids. The V end lost 2 bases, the J end lost 2 bases, and 10 bases lay between the germline ends. Germline V CDR1 and CDR2: SGHKS, YYEKEE (reference sequence). As DNA, the CDR3 is TGTGCCAGCAGCTTCCGGGATACTAACACTGAAGCTTTCTTT. This sequence encodes CASSFRDTNTEAFF. Drawing the rest from reference TRBV5-5 and TRBJ1-1, the complete variable domain is DAGVTQSPTHLIKTRGQQVTLRCSPISGHKSVSWYQQVLGQGPQFIFQYYEKEERGRGNFPDRFSARQFPNYSSELNVNALLLGDSALYLCASSFRDTNTEAFFGQGTRLTVV.

The rearrangement uses TRBV6-1 and TRBJ2-5; 8 bases are a match to TRBD1. Germline V gives CDR1 MNHNS, CDR2 SASEGT. V was clipped by 7 bases and J by 4 bases; unmatched bases: 8. The CDR3 has 14 residues. The CDR3 DNA sequence: TGTGCCAGCACCTACAGGGGGAATGGAGAGACCCAGTACTTC. Its protein product is CASTYRGNGETQYF.

V gene TRBV9 combines with J gene TRBJ1-1; TRBD1 might be the D (5 bases). V lost 4 bases to trimming and J lost 8 bases, with 12 bases between them. This CDR3 contains 12 residues. The germline V gene encodes CDR1 SGDLS and CDR2 YYNGEE. The CDR3 DNA follows: TGTGCCAGCAGCTCGGGGGGTGGAGAAGCTTTCTTT. Its translation is CASSSGGGEAFF. Complete variable domain (other parts from reference TRBV9 and TRBJ1-1): DSGVTQTPKHLITATGQRVTLRCSPRSGDLSVYWYQQSLDQGLQFLIQYYNGEERAKGNILERFSAQQFPDLHSELNLSSLELGDSALYFCASSSGGGEAFFGQGTRLTVV.

This chain links TRBV19 with TRBJ2-5; D remains unclear. The germline V gene has CDR1 LNHDA and CDR2 SQIVND (reference sequence). The CDR3 is made up of 13 amino acids. Trimming shortened V by 4 bases and J by 2 bases, and 8 bases separated the two germline ends. CDR3 residues: CASSTRIQETQYF. The CDR3 DNA reads as TGTGCCAGTAGTACTAGAATACAAGAGACCCAGTACTTC. The full variable domain, in which reference TRBV19 and TRBJ2-5 provide the parts outside the CDR3, is DGGITQSPKYLFRKEGQNVTLSCEQNLNHDAMYWYRQDPGQGLRLIYYSQIVNDFQKGDIAEGYSVSREKKESFPLTVTSAQKNPTAFYLCASSTRIQETQYFGPGTRLLVL.

The chain uses TRBV6-5 and TRBJ1-2, with 9 nucleotides matching TRBD1. Germline V CDR1 and CDR2: MNHEY, SVGAGI. The CDR3 is made up of 14 amino acids. J gave up 6 bases and V 5 bases, and 7 bases lay outside the gene matches. The DNA of the CDR3 is TGTGCCAGCAGTAGAAACAGGGGGCTAGATGGCTACACCTTC. Translation gives CASSRNRGLDGYTF.

This rearrangement joins TRBV4-2 to TRBJ1-1; no definite D call. There are 15 residues in the CDR3. The germline V and J ends were trimmed by 0 bases and 6 bases, with 14 bases remaining between them. From germline, CDR1 is LGHNA and CDR2 YNFKEQ. CDR3 DNA: TGTGCCAGCAGCCAAGATCGTTGGGGAGACGCTGAAGCTTTCTTT. Its protein product is CASSQDRWGDAEAFF.

The rearrangement links TRBV6-5 to TRBJ2-2, with 7 bases lining up with TRBD1. The V gene end was trimmed by 3 bases and the J gene end by 8 bases; junction bases not matched to a gene: 6. Germline CDR1 is MNHEY and CDR2 is SVGAGI. CDR3 size: 14 residues. CDR3 amino acids: CASSYIGGGGELFF. CDR3 nucleotides: TGTGCCAGCAGTTATATAGGGGGCGGTGGGGAGCTGTTTTTT.

This chain uses TRBV5-6 with TRBJ2-5; possible D gene TRBD2, 7 bases. V was clipped by 0 bases and J by 4 bases, with 16 bases between them. Germline loops: CDR1 SGHDT, CDR2 YYEEEE. CDR3 length: 16 residues. As DNA, the CDR3 is TGTGCCAGCAGCTTGGCCTTTAGGGGGAGGGGAGAGACCCAGTACTTC. Protein sequence: CASSLAFRGRGETQYF.

V gene TRBV21-1 combines with J gene TRBJ1-2; the tabulated D call, TRBD1, remains unverified against the DNA. TRBV21-1 constitutes a pseudogene. The CDR3 sequence is 16 residues long. The CDR3 nucleotides read TGTGCCAGCAGCTCGGGACAGGGTGAGGGTAACTATGGCTACACCTTC. As protein: CASSSGQGEGNYGYTF.

The CDR3 bases are TGTGCCAGCAGTTGGAAGGAGGCCGGAAACACCATATATTTT. This gives the protein CASSWKEAGNTIYF. The rearrangement joins TRBV6-5 to TRBJ1-3, with D hard to call. V was shortened by 4 bases and J by 4 bases, with 11 bases between the two germline ends. The CDR3 is 14 residues long. CDR1 is MNHEY, CDR2 SVGAGI, per germline.

The V and J genes are TRBV5-1 and TRBJ1-2; 7 bases are shared with TRBD1. The germline V gene has CDR1 SGHRS and CDR2 YFSETQ. V shed 3 bases, J shed 3 bases, and the junction held 2 bases outside the gene matches. The CDR3 is 13 amino acids. CDR3 sequence: CASSSTGDYGYTF. CDR3 DNA sequence: TGCGCCAGCAGCTCCACAGGGGACTATGGCTACACCTTC.

This clone was seen a single time. The V and J genes are TRBV29-1 and TRBJ2-1; the D is unclear. Germline V CDR1 and CDR2: SQVTM, ANQGSEA. This CDR3 region has 14 residues. Deletions cut 4 bases from V and 5 bases from J, with 15 bases between. The CDR3 DNA sequence: TGCAGCGTTGTTTCGACAACGAGAAACAATGAGCAGTTCTTC. Its protein product is CSVVSTTRNNEQFF.

The CDR3 loop is CASSPVEGASDTQYF. The CDR3 nucleotides are TGTGCCAGCAGCCCCGTGGAGGGGGCTTCAGATACGCAGTATTTT. V and J are TRBV7-9 and TRBJ2-3; a possible D gene is TRBD1 (7 bases). The V and J ends lost 5 bases and 4 bases respectively, with 16 bases between them. Germline CDR1 and CDR2: SEHNR and FQNEAQ (reference sequence). CDR3 length: 15 residues.

This chain links TRBV6-1 with TRBJ2-1, with D perhaps TRBD1 (6 bases). This CDR3 region has 13 residues. Trimming took off 2 bases at V and 7 bases at J, with 9 bases between the two ends. Germline values: CDR1 MNHNS, CDR2 SASEGT. CDR3 nucleotide sequence: TGTGCCAGCAGTGAACTTGACAGGAATGAGCAGTTCTTC. Residues: CASSELDRNEQFF.

This chain connects TRBV19 to TRBJ1-5; the match to TRBD1 covers 9 bases. Trimming cost V 6 bases and J 7 bases; bases outside gene matches: 1. CDR1 and CDR2 from the germline V gene are LNHDA and SQIVND (reference sequence). The CDR3 sequence is 12 residues long. CDR3 in amino acids: CASRQGAQPQHF. Here the CDR3 DNA reads TGTGCCAGTAGACAGGGGGCCCAGCCCCAGCATTTT.

V usage is TRBV19 and J usage is TRBJ2-1; TRBD1 agrees at 7 bases. Trimming at V came to 3 bases and at J to 8 bases, leaving 7 bases not matched to a gene. The CDR3 is 14 amino acids. The germline V gene has CDR1 LNHDA and CDR2 SQIVND (reference sequence). The DNA for the CDR3 is TGTGCCAGTAGTATCGCCGACAGGGCCCATGAGCAGTTCTTC. This translates into CASSIADRAHEQFF.

This clone appeared once. CDR3 loop: CASSFSGSTDTQYF. The CDR3 coding sequence is TGTGCCAGCAGCTTTTCAGGGAGCACAGATACGCAGTATTTT. V usage is TRBV5-5 and J usage is TRBJ2-3, with D possibly being TRBD1 (5 bases). Trimming left V 2 bases short and J 0 bases short, with 7 bases between. CDR3 size: 14 residues. Germline CDR1 and CDR2: SGHKS and YYEKEE (reference sequence).

This clone was seen a single time. This chain connects TRBV4-1 to TRBJ2-7; no firm D call. Germline V gene sequence: CDR1 MGHRA, CDR2 YSYEKL. The CDR3 runs to 15 residues. The V and J ends lost 1 base and 6 bases respectively, with 16 bases between them. CDR3 loop: CASSQGRAGTSEQYF. The CDR3 nucleotides read TGCGCCAGCAGCCAAGGGCGAGCAGGAACGAGCGAGCAGTACTTC.

The chain employs TRBV5-1 and TRBJ2-7, with 8 nucleotides matching TRBD1. The CDR3 runs 14 residues. V shed 4 bases, J shed 6 bases, and the junction held 9 bases outside the gene matches. Per the germline V gene, CDR1 is SGHRS and CDR2 is YFSETQ. This CDR3 reads CASSIPGQVGEQYF. The CDR3, as DNA: TGCGCCAGCAGCATACCGGGACAGGTTGGCGAGCAGTACTTC.

This chain links TRBV7-8 with TRBJ1-5, with D tentatively TRBD1 (5 bases). The CDR3 loop spans 13 amino acids. The germline V gene has CDR1 SGHVS and CDR2 FQNEAQ. The ends were cut back, 2 bases at V and 4 bases at J, with 6 bases in the middle. For the CDR3, the DNA is TGTGCCAGCAGCTTACGGGGGAATCAGCCCCAGCATTTT. This sequence encodes CASSLRGNQPQHF. Supplemented by reference TRBV7-8 and TRBJ1-5, the full variable domain reads GAGVSQSPRYKVAKRGQDVALRCDPISGHVSLFWYQQALGQGPEFLTYFQNEAQLDKSGLPSDRFFAERPEGSVSTLKIQRTQQEDSAVYLCASSLRGNQPQHFGDGTRLSIL.

This clone was picked up one time. V is TRBV29-1 and J is TRBJ1-2, with TRBD1 identical over 9 bases. The CDR3 consists of 12 residues. V dropped 1 base and J dropped 8; count of bases not matched to a gene: 2. The V gene's germline CDR1 is SQVTM and CDR2 ANQGSEA. The CDR3 is CSVEGTGVGYTF. CDR3 nucleotides: TGCAGCGTTGAAGGGACAGGGGTCGGCTACACCTTC.

This CDR3 is CASSDTRDQPQHF. The CDR3 coding sequence is TGTGCCAGCAGTGATACGAGGGATCAGCCCCAGCATTTT. V gene TRBV2 combines with J gene TRBJ1-5, with D uncertain. The germline gives CDR1 SNHLY, CDR2 FYNNEI. V was shortened by 3 bases and J by 5 bases, with 8 bases between the two germline ends. The CDR3 runs 13 residues.